This TCR beta chain was found in a study of regulatory T cells in long-lasting Graves disease. Broader study findings: More public clonotypes were shared by persistent patients (about 3,000) than by new patients (more than 950).

Time point specified: persistent/refractory GD, antithyroid drugs over 5 years with positive TRAb. Isolated PBMC RNA provided the starting material for the TCR library. iRepertoire HTBI primers and Arm-PCR of CDR3 regions built TCR beta libraries. Per the original methods: Analysis of the samples identified around 64 TRBV and 14 TRBJ segments. TCRdb recomputed calls from the multiplex PCR reads with MiXCR, one row per CDR3 protein. These V and J calls originate from TCRdb's pipeline instead of the authors' own analysis. The profile shows about half a million distinct CDR3 sequences, under 25% of them singletons. Only a few counts were recorded for this clonotype. The antigen is unknown. V was shortened by 6 bases and J by 7 bases, with 15 bases between the two germline ends. Germline CDR1 and CDR2: KGHSH and LQKENI. This CDR3 region has 14 residues.

This sample comprised peripheral blood mononuclear cells (PBMCs), obtained when the disease was refractory, from a patient treated with antithyroid drugs. The chain carries TRBV18 and TRBJ1-4, with D hard to call. The TCR was taken from a female donor with Graves disease. CDR3 residues: CASSSSRSSEKLFF. For the CDR3, the DNA is TGTGCCAGCTCCTCCTCGAGGAGCAGTGAAAAACTGTTTTTT.